Below, 20 T cell receptor beta chains from the same sample are listed, as sequenced in a study of blood T cell repertoires in COVID-19. Generated by immunoSEQ multiplex PCR, the TCRdb table keeps only in-frame clones and is missing some. The sample lists 200,000 to 250,000 clones, around 80% occurring once. Sequenced input: PBMCs or T cells enriched from blood (not recorded which). All receptors derive from a man between 60 and 75 years old who had recovered from COVID-19.

The chain combines TRBV12-5 with TRBJ1-3; D remains ambiguous. Germline V gene data show CDR1 as LGHNT and CDR2 as FRNRAP. Deletions cut 9 bases from V and 0 bases from J, with 12 bases between. The CDR3 totals 14 residues. The CDR3 sequence: CASRHSGSGNTIYF. The CDR3 nucleotides read TGTGCTAGCCGCCACTCTGGCTCTGGAAACACCATATATTTT. Full variable domain (missing parts from reference TRBV12-5 and TRBJ1-3): DARVTQTPRHKVTEMGQEVTMRCQPILGHNTVFWYRQTMMQGLELLAYFRNRAPLDDSGMPKDRFSAEMPDATLATLKIQPSEPRDSAVYFCASRHSGSGNTIYFGEGSWLTVV.

The chain links TRBV29-1 to TRBJ2-3, with 8 bases fitting TRBD2. Germline CDR1 SQVTM, CDR2 ANQGSEA. This CDR3 has 14 residues. V shed 6 bases, J shed 2 bases, and the junction held 7 bases outside the gene matches. The chain's CDR3 is CSVRAGADTDTQYF. For the CDR3, the DNA is TGCAGCGTGCGAGCGGGGGCGGACACAGATACGCAGTATTTT.

The V gene is TRBV4-3, the J gene TRBJ1-2; D perhaps matches TRBD1 (5 bases). The CDR3 has 12 residues. The V end was cut by 4 bases, the J end by 9 bases, with 12 bases between. Germline V lookup: CDR1 LGHNA, CDR2 YSLEER. CDR3 DNA: TGCGCCAGCAGCCGCGGGGAGGGACGCTACACCTTC. Amino acids: CASSRGEGRYTF.

The J gene is TRBJ2-5, the V gene TRBV18, with 11 bases lining up with TRBD2. From germline, CDR1 is KGHSH and CDR2 LQKENI. The CDR3 totals 17 residues. The V gene end was trimmed by 4 bases and the J gene end by 2 bases; junction bases not matched to a gene: 9. Written as DNA, the CDR3 is TGTGCCAGCTCACTATCCAAGGCTAGCGGGGGGCAAGAGACCCAGTACTTC. Translated: CASSLSKASGGQETQYF.

The rearrangement links TRBV7-2 to TRBJ2-5, with TRBD1 matching over 11 bases. Germline CDR1 SGHTA, CDR2 FQGNSA. The CDR3 contains 15 residues. V dropped 8 bases and J dropped 4; count of bases not matched to a gene: 9. The CDR3 is CASYGPGTGGETQYF. CDR3 sequence (DNA): TGTGCCAGCTACGGACCTGGGACAGGGGGAGAGACCCAGTACTTC.

The rearrangement uses TRBV7-9 and TRBJ2-5; TRBD2 might be the D (7 bases). V shed 6 bases and J shed 1 base, with 12 bases lying between them. CDR1 and CDR2 (germline): SEHNR, FQNEAQ (reference sequence). The CDR3 extends over 14 amino acids. The CDR3: CASSRGGLQETQYF. The CDR3 coding sequence is TGTGCCAGCAGTCGCGGGGGCCTCCAAGAGACCCAGTACTTC.

This chain links TRBV9 with TRBJ1-5; D is perhaps TRBD1 (6 bases). Germline CDR1 and CDR2: SGDLS and YYNGEE. Trimming left V 0 bases short and J 7 bases short, with 14 bases between. The CDR3 sequence is 15 residues long. The CDR3 sequence: CASSVEGHLGQPQHF. CDR3 nucleotides: TGTGCCAGCAGCGTAGAGGGACACCTCGGACAGCCCCAGCATTTT.

The DNA for the CDR3 is TGTGCCAGCAGCTCCACAGGGGTCGGTGAAGCTTTCTTT. Translation gives CASSSTGVGEAFF. The rearrangement uses TRBV7-9 and TRBJ1-1, with 7 nucleotides matching TRBD1. Germline assignment: CDR1 SEHNR and CDR2 FQNEAQ (reference sequence). V gave up 4 bases and J gave up 7 bases; unmatched junction bases: 6. The CDR3 has 13 amino acids.

The chain has TRBV10-3 and TRBJ1-3; 8 bases line up with TRBD1. CDR3 length: 13 amino acids. V lost 3 bases and J lost 7; bases outside the gene matches: 2. In germline, CDR1 is ENHRY, CDR2 SYGVKD. The CDR3: CAISDYRGNTIYF. The CDR3 nucleotides are TGTGCCATCAGTGACTACAGGGGGAACACCATATATTTT.

A single count supports this clone. This chain links TRBV15 with TRBJ1-2, with a possible D match to TRBD1 (5 bases). The CDR3 is made up of 14 amino acids. Germline assignment: CDR1 LNHNV and CDR2 YYDKDF (reference sequence). With 1 base removed from V and 7 bases from J, the gap between germline ends came to 13 bases. CDR3 protein: CATSRGTSWTGYTF. The CDR3 DNA sequence: TGTGCCACCAGCAGAGGGACAAGCTGGACTGGCTACACCTTC.

CDR3 nucleotide sequence: TGTGCCAGTAGCAGGACAGAGAACACTGAAGCTTTCTTT. Translating it yields CASSRTENTEAFF. The chain uses TRBV19 and TRBJ1-1; weak D call: TRBD1 (6 bases). Trimming removed 6 bases at V and 1 base at J, with 9 bases between. CDR1 is LNHDA, CDR2 SQIVND, per germline (reference sequence). The CDR3 is 13 residues long.

The chain employs TRBV4-1 and TRBJ1-2; the D is unclear. Between the trimmed V and J ends, which lost 0 bases and 8 bases, there was a span of 16 bases. Germline V gives CDR1 MGHRA, CDR2 YSYEKL. The CDR3 is 15 residues long. CDR3 protein: CASSQDSGGPWGYTF. CDR3 in DNA: TGCGCCAGCAGCCAAGATTCCGGAGGCCCTTGGGGCTACACCTTC.

The chain joins TRBV24-1 to TRBJ2-3; D may be TRBD2 (5 bases). Germline assignment: CDR1 KGHDR and CDR2 SFDVKD. V dropped 4 bases and J dropped 5 bases, with 9 bases sitting between them. The CDR3 contains 13 residues. CDR3 region: CATSDPGKDTQYF. CDR3 nucleotides: TGTGCCACCAGTGACCCCGGGAAAGATACGCAGTATTTT.

This chain uses TRBV12-3 or TRBV12-4 with TRBJ1-1; D not resolved. V gave up 6 bases and J gave up 0 bases, with 8 bases separating them. The CDR3 has 13 residues. The CDR3: CASSRDMNTEAFF. The CDR3 DNA follows: TGTGCCAGCAGCCGCGATATGAACACTGAAGCTTTCTTT.

This clone was observed once. The chain combines TRBV25-1 with TRBJ2-5; D uncertain. Trimming cost V 1 base and J 6 bases, with 12 bases left between them. The length of the CDR3 is 14 residues. Germline V gene data show CDR1 as MGHDK and CDR2 as SYGVNS. CDR3 sequence (DNA): TGTGCCAGCAGTGAATTCACGGGTATACAGACCCAGTACTTC. It translates to CASSEFTGIQTQYF.

The rearrangement links TRBV5-6 to TRBJ2-3; no firm D call. Trimming shortened V by 4 bases and J by 6 bases, and 18 bases separated the two germline ends. This CDR3 has 15 residues. The germline CDR1 and CDR2 sequences are SGHDT and YYEEEE. The CDR3 loop reads CASSLRVLPMDTQYF. The CDR3 coding sequence is TGTGCCAGCAGCCTCCGGGTCCTGCCCATGGATACGCAGTATTTT. The full variable domain, with the rest looked up from reference TRBV5-6 and TRBJ2-3, is DAGVTQSPTHLIKTRGQQVTLRCSPKSGHDTVSWYQQALGQGPQFIFQYYEEEERQRGNFPDRFSGHQFPNYSSELNVNALLLGDSALYLCASSLRVLPMDTQYFGPGTRLTVL.

The chain couples TRBV11-3 to TRBJ1-1; D remains ambiguous. With 5 bases removed from V and 2 bases from J, the gap between germline ends came to 12 bases. The CDR3 runs to 14 residues. Germline assignment: CDR1 SGHNT and CDR2 YENEEA. CDR3 loop: CASSAQRGNTEAFF. The DNA of the CDR3 is TGTGCCAGCAGCGCCCAACGGGGTAACACTGAAGCTTTCTTT.

The V and J genes are TRBV5-4 and TRBJ1-2, with D perhaps matching TRBD1 (6 bases). CDR1 and CDR2 (germline): SGHNT, YYREEE (reference sequence). The CDR3 sequence is 16 residues long. The V and J ends lost 3 bases and 8 bases respectively, with 23 bases between them. The CDR3 DNA follows: TGTGCCAGCAGCTCCCCGGCGTCCAACAAGGGGGAAGGCTACACCTTC. This gives the protein CASSSPASNKGEGYTF.

The CDR3 here is CASSPGTTSNEQFF. Written as DNA, the CDR3 is TGTGCCAGCAGTCCGGGGACAACCTCGAATGAGCAGTTCTTC. The rearrangement uses TRBV27 and TRBJ2-1; TRBD1 is a possible D gene (6 bases). Germline V gene sequence: CDR1 MNHEY, CDR2 SMNVEV (reference sequence). Trimming left V 5 bases short and J 7 bases short, with 15 bases between. CDR3 length equals 14 residues.

In DNA, the CDR3 is TGTGCCAGCAGCTTATCTTCGGGGAGAGAAAAACTGTTTTTT. It specifies CASSLSSGREKLFF. V usage is TRBV7-9 and J usage is TRBJ1-4; D remains ambiguous. Trimming removed 2 bases from V and 8 bases from J, with 12 bases in between. Germline V gives CDR1 SEHNR, CDR2 FQNEAQ (reference sequence). This CDR3 contains 14 residues. Together with reference TRBV7-9 and TRBJ1-4, the CDR3 gives the full variable domain: DTGVSQNPRHKITKRGQNVTFRCDPISEHNRLYWYRQTLGQGPEFLTYFQNEAQLEKSRLLSDRFSAERPKGSFSTLEIQRTEQGDSAMYLCASSLSSGREKLFFGSGTQLSVL.